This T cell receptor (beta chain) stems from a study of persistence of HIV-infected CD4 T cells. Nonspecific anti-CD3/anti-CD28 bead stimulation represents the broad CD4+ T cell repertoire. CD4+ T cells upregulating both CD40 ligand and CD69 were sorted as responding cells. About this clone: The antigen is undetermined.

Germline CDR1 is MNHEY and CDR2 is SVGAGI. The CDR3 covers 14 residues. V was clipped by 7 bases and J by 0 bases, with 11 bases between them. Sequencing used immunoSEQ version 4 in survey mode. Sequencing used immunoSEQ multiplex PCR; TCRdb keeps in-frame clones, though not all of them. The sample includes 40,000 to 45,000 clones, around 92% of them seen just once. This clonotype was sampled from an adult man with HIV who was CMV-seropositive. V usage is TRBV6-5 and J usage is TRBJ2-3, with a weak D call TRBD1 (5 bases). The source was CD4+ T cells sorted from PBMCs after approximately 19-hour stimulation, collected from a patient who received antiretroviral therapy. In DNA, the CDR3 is TGTGCCAGCAATCTCCAGGGTAGCACAGATACGCAGTATTTT. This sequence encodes CASNLQGSTDTQYF.